These 8 T cell receptor beta chains originate from one sample sequenced in a study of tumor and adjacent non-tumor tissue in lung cancer. A modified ARM-PCR protocol with three rounds of nested PCR amplified TCRbeta. TCRdb recomputed calls from the multiplex PCR reads with MiXCR, one row per CDR3 protein. This table holds fewer than 120,000 distinct CDR3 sequences, 75% to 90% found once. This sample's RNA came from whole unsorted tissue. Sequences were obtained from lung tumor tissue. These receptors were obtained from a man between 65 and 85 years old with non-small cell lung cancer.

For this clonotype: The junction shows a germline mismatch at one end, possibly a read error. The V gene is TRBV12-3 or TRBV12-4, the J gene TRBJ1-2, with D uncertain. This CDR3 comprises 13 residues. CDR3 residues: CARSLKAVYGYTF. The CDR3 nucleotides are TGTGCCAGGAGTTTAAAGGCTGTATATGGCTACACCTTC.

This clonotype has just one count. CDR3 coding DNA: TGTACCAACAGCTTAAGAGGGAGCTTCTACGAGCAGTACTTC. This encodes CTNSLRGSFYEQYF. The chain recombines TRBV11-3 with TRBJ2-7; D perhaps matches TRBD2 (5 bases). This CDR3 is built from 14 residues. The V gene's germline CDR1 is SGHNT and CDR2 YENEEA.

Worth noting for this clonotype: At one of its ends the junction is not consistent with the germline gene, which may arise from a read error. This chain connects TRBV28 to TRBJ2-2; 12 bases agree with TRBD2. Germline loops: CDR1 MDHEN, CDR2 SYDVKM. This CDR3 spans 18 amino acids. The CDR3, as DNA: TGTGTCAGCAGTACACATTCGAGGACTAGCGGGACCACCCGGGAGCTGTTTTTT. Translated, it gives CVSSTHSRTSGTTRELFF.

About this clonotype: Relative to the germline gene, one junction end is altered; a read error may explain this. The J gene is TRBJ2-1, the V gene TRBV4-1; D is undetermined. Germline V CDR1 and CDR2: MGHRA, YSYEKL. The CDR3 covers 15 residues. The CDR3 nucleotides read TGCACCAGCAGCGACCCCAGGAGCTCCTACAATGAGCAGTTCTTC. As protein: CTSSDPRSSYNEQFF.

Remarks on this clonotype: This sequence may be a read error, since a much larger clone differs from it by one base. This chain uses TRBV28 with TRBJ2-7; D not certain. CDR3 length equals 13 residues. Trimming shortened V by 4 bases and J by 0 bases, and 7 bases separated the two germline ends. CDR1 and CDR2 (germline): MDHEN, SYDVKM. The CDR3 coding sequence is TGTGCCAGCAGTTCGGTCCCCTCCTACGAGCAGTACTTC. This translates into CASSSVPSYEQYF.

About this clonotype itself: Since no conserved phenylalanine or tryptophan closes the CDR3, a read error is the likely cause. The chain employs TRBV20-1 and TRBJ1-5; no clear D gene. The CDR3 sequence is 13 residues long. Trimming pared 2 bases from V and 6 bases from J, leaving 11 bases between. Looked up from germline, CDR1 is DFQATT and CDR2 is SNEGSKA (reference sequence). The CDR3 nucleotides read TGCAGTGCTAGAATCAGCCCGGGTCAGCCCCAGCATTAT. Its protein is CSARISPGQPQHY.

Notes on this clonotype: The junction departs from germline at one end; a sequencing error may be responsible. J is TRBJ2-7 and V is TRBV4-2, with D unresolved. The germline V gene encodes CDR1 LGHNA and CDR2 YNFKEQ. CDR3 length: 14 residues. CDR3 loop: CANSQVANSYEQYF. DNA of the CDR3: TGTGCCAACAGCCAAGTAGCTAACTCCTACGAGCAGTACTTC.

As concerns this clonotype: Here the CDR3 omits its conserved ending phenylalanine or tryptophan, so a read error is the likely source. The chain recombines TRBV12-3 or TRBV12-4 with TRBJ1-2; tentative D call: TRBD1 (6 bases). CDR3 size: 15 residues. With 5 bases removed from V and 4 bases from J, the gap between germline ends came to 17 bases. The CDR3 spells CASSLSGTSLYGYTL. For the CDR3, the DNA is TGTGCCAGCAGTCTGTCCGGGACAAGCCTCTATGGCTACACCCTC.